The 8 T cell receptor beta chains listed next were all sequenced from one sample in a study of blood T cells in healthy people across ages. A J-beta primer mix and a sample-barcoded 5' primer were used in a second PCR of about 7 to 12 cycles. TCRdb fed the 5' RACE reads into MiXCR, producing one record per CDR3 protein. The table lists 1 million or so distinct CDR3 sequences, approximately 25% of them singletons. These data were also reused for a study on T cells of mothers and their children.

The sample was blood. These receptors were obtained from a girl aged 2 to 9 in good health.

This clonotype appeared a few times. The V and J genes are TRBV7-9 and TRBJ2-2, with D possibly matching TRBD1 (7 bases). Germline lookup yields CDR1 SEHNR and CDR2 FQNEAQ (reference sequence). This CDR3 contains 15 residues. Trimming pared 5 bases from V and 1 base from J, leaving 11 bases between. CDR3 sequence: CASSAGQLNTGELFF. The CDR3 DNA is TGTGCCAGCAGCGCGGGACAGCTGAACACCGGGGAGCTGTTTTTT.

On this clonotype itself: The junction shows a germline mismatch at one end, possibly a read error. V is TRBV7-9 and J is TRBJ2-1, with TRBD2 as a possible D gene (5 bases). From germline, CDR1 is SEHNR and CDR2 FQNEAQ (reference sequence). CDR3 length equals 10 residues. The chain's CDR3 is CATSGTEQFF. CDR3 in DNA: TGTGCCACCAGCGGTACTGAGCAGTTCTTC.

The chain joins TRBV12-3 or TRBV12-4 to TRBJ1-5; maybe TRBD1 (5 bases). CDR3 size: 14 residues. The germline V and J ends were trimmed by 10 bases and 7 bases, with 20 bases remaining between them. The CDR3 DNA sequence: TGTGCCACAAGAGCAGGCGCCGAGGGGCAGCCCCAGCATTTT. It encodes CATRAGAEGQPQHF.

This chain uses TRBV29-1 with TRBJ2-3; TRBD2 is a possible D gene (5 bases). Per germline, CDR1 SQVTM and CDR2 ANQGSEA. The CDR3 contains 14 residues. V gave up 7 bases and J gave up 0 bases, with 14 bases separating them. The CDR3 here is CSAIRGLSTDTQYF. The DNA of the CDR3 is TGCAGCGCAATTCGGGGTCTCAGCACAGATACGCAGTATTTT.

This clonotype has just a few counts. This sequence joins TRBV13 and TRBJ2-7, with D maybe TRBD1 (6 bases). Between the trimmed V and J ends, which lost 5 bases and 2 bases, there was a span of 13 bases. This CDR3 is 14 amino acids long. From germline, CDR1 is PRHDT and CDR2 FYEKMQ (reference sequence). In DNA form, the CDR3 reads TGTGCCAGCAGCCCTGGACAGCCTACCTACGAGCAGTACTTC. Protein: CASSPGQPTYEQYF.

V is TRBV2 and J is TRBJ1-1; unclear D gene. The V end lost 3 bases, the J end lost 8 bases, and 4 bases lay between the germline ends. CDR3 length: 10 residues. The germline V gene has CDR1 SNHLY and CDR2 FYNNEI. In DNA form, the CDR3 reads TGTGCCAGCAGTGAGCCCGAAGCTTTCTTT. Translating gives CASSEPEAFF.

This clonotype came up a few times. One end of the junction varies from germline; a read error may be responsible. V gene TRBV7-9 combines with J gene TRBJ2-5; no definite D call. There are 12 residues in the CDR3. Germline lookup yields CDR1 SEHNR and CDR2 FQNEAQ (reference sequence). The CDR3 loop is CASNLVSETQYF. DNA for the CDR3: TGTGCCAGCAACTTAGTCTCAGAGACCCAGTACTTC.

Only a few counts were recorded for this clonotype. The V call is TRBV6-1, the J call TRBJ2-1, with 8 bases fitting TRBD2. Germline values: CDR1 MNHNS, CDR2 SASEGT. The V segment lost 8 bases and the J segment 9 bases; nucleotides outside the gene matches: 15. This CDR3 region has 15 residues. CDR3 bases: TGTGCCAGCGGGGTTGTGCGGGAGGCCCACCGTGAGCAGTTCTTC. Amino acid sequence: CASGVVREAHREQFF.